This is a list of T cell receptor beta chains from one sample in a study of yellow fever vaccine responses in identical twins. One entry per CDR3 protein, called by TCRdb with MiXCR from the RT-PCR reads. The profile shows some 35,000 distinct CDR3 sequences, almost 60% of them singletons. The starting material was T cells from blood (PBMCs), unsorted or a sorted subset (not recorded which), obtained before or after yellow fever vaccination (not recorded which). The receptors originated from a woman aged 18-35 years who received the yellow fever vaccine. Both conserved end residues are part of each CDR3. The D gene is left open where the match is weak. The size entry is marked missing in some rows and otherwise reads once, few, many or a size class.

V gene	clone size	J gene	D gene	CDR3 DNA	CDR3 protein
TRBV3-1	-	TRBJ1-5	-	TGTGCCAGCAGCCAAGTCTCTTCGGGACAGCCCCAGCATTTT	CASSQVSSGQPQHF
TRBV29-1	-	TRBJ2-7	-	TGCAGCGTTGAATTTCGCGCTGGATACGAGCAGTACTTC	CSVEFRAGYEQYF
TRBV7-9	few	TRBJ2-1	TRBD2	TGTGCCAGCAGCCTCAGCGGGAGAGGCTCCTACAATGAGCAGTTCTTC	CASSLSGRGSYNEQFF
TRBV7-9	-	TRBJ2-5	TRBD1	TGTGCCAGCAGCGGACAGGTGCCCTACTTC	CASSGQVPYF
TRBV7-8	-	TRBJ2-1	-	TGTGCCAGCAGCAGGAACCCTCAGGCGAATGAGCAGTTCTTC	CASSRNPQANEQFF
TRBV29-1	-	TRBJ2-5	-	TGCAGCGTTCGGACATACCAAGAGACCCAGTACTTC	CSVRTYQETQYF
TRBV2	-	TRBJ2-1	TRBD2	TGTGCCAGCCGCAGTAGCGGGAACTACAATGAGCAGTTCTTC	CASRSSGNYNEQFF
TRBV11-1	-	TRBJ2-1	TRBD2	TGTGCCAGCAGTTTAGAGAGGACTAGTTCCAGTGAGCAGTTCTTC	CASSLERTSSSEQFF
TRBV18	-	TRBJ2-1	TRBD1	TGTGCCAGCTCAATCAGACAGGGTGGTGATGAGCAGTTCTTC	CASSIRQGGDEQFF
TRBV4-3	few	TRBJ2-1	TRBD2	TGCGCCAGCAGCCAAGGGACTAGCGCTAACAATGAGCAGTTCTTC	CASSQGTSANNEQFF
TRBV18	-	TRBJ2-5	-	TGTGCCAGCTCGGCTCAAGAGACCCAGTACTTC	CASSAQETQYF
TRBV4-2	-	TRBJ2-3	-	TGTGCCAGCAGCCAAGACGAAAGGGGTCCGGGAGATACGCAGTATTTT	CASSQDERGPGDTQYF
TRBV9	-	TRBJ1-5	-	TGTGCCAGCAGCGTAGGGCAGGGGCCGAATCAGCCCCAGCATTTT	CASSVGQGPNQPQHF
TRBV11-2	-	TRBJ2-2	TRBD2	TGTGCCAGCAGCTTGACTAGCGGGGGGCCTGCCACCGGGGAGCTGTTTTTT	CASSLTSGGPATGELFF
TRBV18	few	TRBJ2-5	TRBD1	TGTGCCAGCTCACCGAGGGACAGGGGCGAAGAGACCCAGTACTTC	CASSPRDRGEETQYF
TRBV19	few	TRBJ1-1	-	TGTGCCAGTAGTAAAGGCGCCAGCGGCACTGAAGCTTTCTTT	CASSKGASGTEAFF
TRBV2	-	TRBJ2-7	-	TGTGCCAGCGGGGCGGAAAGCTCCTACGAGCAGTACTTC	CASGAESSYEQYF
TRBV29-1	few	TRBJ1-6	-	TGCAGCGTAAAAGCGGGTTACAATTCACCCCTCCACTTT	CSVKAGYNSPLHF
TRBV28	-	TRBJ1-1	TRBD1	TGTGCCAGCAGTGCACGGACAGGGAGGAACACTGAAGCTTTCTTT	CASSARTGRNTEAFF
TRBV4-1	-	TRBJ2-4	-	TGCGCCAGCAGCCACCTACTGGGGGACATTCAGTACTTC	CASSHLLGDIQYF
TRBV4-1	-	TRBJ1-4	-	TGCGCCAGCAGCTTGCAGAGTGGGAACTTCAATGAAAAACTGTTTTTT	CASSLQSGNFNEKLFF
TRBV13	-	TRBJ1-6	-	TGTGCCAGCAGCCCTAGGACAGACTCCCGGTCACCCCTCCACTTT	CASSPRTDSRSPLHF
TRBV6-5	-	TRBJ2-7	-	TGTGCCAGCAGTTACTTACCGGGACAAGGGATTTACGAGCAGTACTTC	CASSYLPGQGIYEQYF
TRBV5-6	once	TRBJ1-2	-	TGTGCCAGCAGCACGACAGCAATCCTCTATGGCTACACCTTC	CASSTTAILYGYTF
TRBV6-2/TRBV6-3	once	TRBJ1-5	-	TGTGCCAGCAAAGGAAGTGGCCGGACGGGTCAGCCCCAGCATTTT	CASKGSGRTGQPQHF
TRBV10-3	-	TRBJ2-1	TRBD2	TGTGCCATCAGCCTAGCGGGAGCTGTGAATGAGCAGTTCTTC	CAISLAGAVNEQFF
TRBV6-5	-	TRBJ1-2	-	TGTGCCAGCAGTTACTCATTGGGGGTATGGTACTATGGCTACACCTTC	CASSYSLGVWYYGYTF
TRBV5-5	-	TRBJ1-1	-	TGTGCCAGCAGCTTGGACACTCGGGAAGCTTTCTTT	CASSLDTREAFF
TRBV14	-	TRBJ1-1	-	TGTGCCAGCAGCCGGACAGCGAACACTGAAGCTTTCTTT	CASSRTANTEAFF
TRBV2	few	TRBJ2-1	-	TGTGCCAGCAGAGGGGACATACATGAGCAGTTCTTC	CASRGDIHEQFF
TRBV10-3	few	TRBJ2-3	-	TGTGCCATCGAACAGGGTCAAGGCACAGATACGCAGTATTTT	CAIEQGQGTDTQYF
TRBV28	once	TRBJ2-7	-	TGTGCCAGCAGTTCGGGACGGAGGCCCTACGAGCAGTACTTC	CASSSGRRPYEQYF
TRBV4-2	few	TRBJ1-1	-	TGTGCCAGCAGCCCATGGACAGCGAACACTGAAGCTTTCTTT	CASSPWTANTEAFF
TRBV7-9	few	TRBJ1-1	-	TGTGCCAGCAGCCAGAATCGAGGTGGGACGGCTTTCTTT	CASSQNRGGTAFF
TRBV5-5	-	TRBJ2-1	TRBD1	TGTGCCAGCAGCTCCCTCCGGGACAGGGACAATGAGCAGTTCTTC	CASSSLRDRDNEQFF
TRBV29-1	few	TRBJ1-2	-	TGCAGCGTTGAAGTCCTCAGGAGATATGGCTACACCTTC	CSVEVLRRYGYTF
TRBV5-1	few	TRBJ2-1	-	TGCGCCAGCAGCTTGGATGGCGACTCCTACAATGAGCAGTTCTTC	CASSLDGDSYNEQFF
TRBV29-1	once	TRBJ2-6	-	TGCAGCGTTGACACTACTGGGGCCAACGTCCTGACTTTC	CSVDTTGANVLTF
TRBV2	-	TRBJ2-3	-	TGTGCCAGCAGTGTTTCCGATACGCAGTATTTT	CASSVSDTQYF
TRBV18	-	TRBJ2-1	TRBD2	TGTGCCAGCTCACCAGGGGGACTAGCGGGAGGGAGCTCCTACAATGAGCAGTTCTTC	CASSPGGLAGGSSYNEQFF
TRBV6-2/TRBV6-3	few	TRBJ2-3	TRBD1	TGTGCCAGCAGTTACTATACCGGGACAGCTTTTTCGGCGGATACGCAGTATTTT	CASSYYTGTAFSADTQYF
TRBV2	few	TRBJ2-1	-	TGTGCCAGCAGGGATACTAGTTTAAGTCTAGGGGAGCAGTTCTTC	CASRDTSLSLGEQFF
TRBV2	-	TRBJ2-7	-	TGTGCCAGCAGTGAGACCGGGGAGCAGTACTTC	CASSETGEQYF
TRBV29-1	-	TRBJ2-1	-	TGCAGCGTACCCCCCGTTGGCTTCCCTTCCCAGTTCTTC	CSVPPVGFPSQFF
TRBV29-1	-	TRBJ2-7	TRBD1	TGCAGCGTCACCCGACAGGGGGCCTACGAGCAGTACTTC	CSVTRQGAYEQYF
TRBV5-6	-	TRBJ1-1	-	TGTGCCAGCAGCTTTTTTGAATCCACTGAAGCTTTCTTT	CASSFFESTEAFF
TRBV24-1	-	TRBJ1-4	-	TGTGCCACCAGTGATCCCGCCGGGCAGGGAAATGAAAAACTGTTTTTT	CATSDPAGQGNEKLFF
TRBV19	few	TRBJ1-2	-	TGTGCCAGTAGTATAGCAGGCTATGGCTACACCTTC	CASSIAGYGYTF
TRBV20-1	once	TRBJ1-2	TRBD1	TGCAGTGCTCCTCGACAGGGAATTAACTATGGCTACACCTTC	CSAPRQGINYGYTF
TRBV5-5	few	TRBJ2-1	-	TGTGCCAGCAGCTTTAGCGACAACTACTACAATGAGCAGTTCTTC	CASSFSDNYYNEQFF
TRBV20-1	-	TRBJ2-3	TRBD1	TGCAGTGCTAGAGTCCTGGCCGGGACAGCAAAAGGAGATACGCAGTATTTT	CSARVLAGTAKGDTQYF
TRBV6-1	once	TRBJ2-1	-	TGTGCCAGCAGTGAAGCTGAGGGAACCTACAATGAGCAGTTCTTC	CASSEAEGTYNEQFF
TRBV29-1	-	TRBJ2-3	TRBD2	TGCAGCGCCGGGACTAGGTACATAGATACGCAGTATTTT	CSAGTRYIDTQYF
TRBV7-9	few	TRBJ1-2	TRBD1	TGTGCCAGCAGCCCGATACAGGGGGGGAACGGCTACACCTTC	CASSPIQGGNGYTF
TRBV9	-	TRBJ1-1	TRBD1	TGTGCCAGCAGCTTAACCTCGGGACAGGGTTCTGAAGCTTTCTTT	CASSLTSGQGSEAFF